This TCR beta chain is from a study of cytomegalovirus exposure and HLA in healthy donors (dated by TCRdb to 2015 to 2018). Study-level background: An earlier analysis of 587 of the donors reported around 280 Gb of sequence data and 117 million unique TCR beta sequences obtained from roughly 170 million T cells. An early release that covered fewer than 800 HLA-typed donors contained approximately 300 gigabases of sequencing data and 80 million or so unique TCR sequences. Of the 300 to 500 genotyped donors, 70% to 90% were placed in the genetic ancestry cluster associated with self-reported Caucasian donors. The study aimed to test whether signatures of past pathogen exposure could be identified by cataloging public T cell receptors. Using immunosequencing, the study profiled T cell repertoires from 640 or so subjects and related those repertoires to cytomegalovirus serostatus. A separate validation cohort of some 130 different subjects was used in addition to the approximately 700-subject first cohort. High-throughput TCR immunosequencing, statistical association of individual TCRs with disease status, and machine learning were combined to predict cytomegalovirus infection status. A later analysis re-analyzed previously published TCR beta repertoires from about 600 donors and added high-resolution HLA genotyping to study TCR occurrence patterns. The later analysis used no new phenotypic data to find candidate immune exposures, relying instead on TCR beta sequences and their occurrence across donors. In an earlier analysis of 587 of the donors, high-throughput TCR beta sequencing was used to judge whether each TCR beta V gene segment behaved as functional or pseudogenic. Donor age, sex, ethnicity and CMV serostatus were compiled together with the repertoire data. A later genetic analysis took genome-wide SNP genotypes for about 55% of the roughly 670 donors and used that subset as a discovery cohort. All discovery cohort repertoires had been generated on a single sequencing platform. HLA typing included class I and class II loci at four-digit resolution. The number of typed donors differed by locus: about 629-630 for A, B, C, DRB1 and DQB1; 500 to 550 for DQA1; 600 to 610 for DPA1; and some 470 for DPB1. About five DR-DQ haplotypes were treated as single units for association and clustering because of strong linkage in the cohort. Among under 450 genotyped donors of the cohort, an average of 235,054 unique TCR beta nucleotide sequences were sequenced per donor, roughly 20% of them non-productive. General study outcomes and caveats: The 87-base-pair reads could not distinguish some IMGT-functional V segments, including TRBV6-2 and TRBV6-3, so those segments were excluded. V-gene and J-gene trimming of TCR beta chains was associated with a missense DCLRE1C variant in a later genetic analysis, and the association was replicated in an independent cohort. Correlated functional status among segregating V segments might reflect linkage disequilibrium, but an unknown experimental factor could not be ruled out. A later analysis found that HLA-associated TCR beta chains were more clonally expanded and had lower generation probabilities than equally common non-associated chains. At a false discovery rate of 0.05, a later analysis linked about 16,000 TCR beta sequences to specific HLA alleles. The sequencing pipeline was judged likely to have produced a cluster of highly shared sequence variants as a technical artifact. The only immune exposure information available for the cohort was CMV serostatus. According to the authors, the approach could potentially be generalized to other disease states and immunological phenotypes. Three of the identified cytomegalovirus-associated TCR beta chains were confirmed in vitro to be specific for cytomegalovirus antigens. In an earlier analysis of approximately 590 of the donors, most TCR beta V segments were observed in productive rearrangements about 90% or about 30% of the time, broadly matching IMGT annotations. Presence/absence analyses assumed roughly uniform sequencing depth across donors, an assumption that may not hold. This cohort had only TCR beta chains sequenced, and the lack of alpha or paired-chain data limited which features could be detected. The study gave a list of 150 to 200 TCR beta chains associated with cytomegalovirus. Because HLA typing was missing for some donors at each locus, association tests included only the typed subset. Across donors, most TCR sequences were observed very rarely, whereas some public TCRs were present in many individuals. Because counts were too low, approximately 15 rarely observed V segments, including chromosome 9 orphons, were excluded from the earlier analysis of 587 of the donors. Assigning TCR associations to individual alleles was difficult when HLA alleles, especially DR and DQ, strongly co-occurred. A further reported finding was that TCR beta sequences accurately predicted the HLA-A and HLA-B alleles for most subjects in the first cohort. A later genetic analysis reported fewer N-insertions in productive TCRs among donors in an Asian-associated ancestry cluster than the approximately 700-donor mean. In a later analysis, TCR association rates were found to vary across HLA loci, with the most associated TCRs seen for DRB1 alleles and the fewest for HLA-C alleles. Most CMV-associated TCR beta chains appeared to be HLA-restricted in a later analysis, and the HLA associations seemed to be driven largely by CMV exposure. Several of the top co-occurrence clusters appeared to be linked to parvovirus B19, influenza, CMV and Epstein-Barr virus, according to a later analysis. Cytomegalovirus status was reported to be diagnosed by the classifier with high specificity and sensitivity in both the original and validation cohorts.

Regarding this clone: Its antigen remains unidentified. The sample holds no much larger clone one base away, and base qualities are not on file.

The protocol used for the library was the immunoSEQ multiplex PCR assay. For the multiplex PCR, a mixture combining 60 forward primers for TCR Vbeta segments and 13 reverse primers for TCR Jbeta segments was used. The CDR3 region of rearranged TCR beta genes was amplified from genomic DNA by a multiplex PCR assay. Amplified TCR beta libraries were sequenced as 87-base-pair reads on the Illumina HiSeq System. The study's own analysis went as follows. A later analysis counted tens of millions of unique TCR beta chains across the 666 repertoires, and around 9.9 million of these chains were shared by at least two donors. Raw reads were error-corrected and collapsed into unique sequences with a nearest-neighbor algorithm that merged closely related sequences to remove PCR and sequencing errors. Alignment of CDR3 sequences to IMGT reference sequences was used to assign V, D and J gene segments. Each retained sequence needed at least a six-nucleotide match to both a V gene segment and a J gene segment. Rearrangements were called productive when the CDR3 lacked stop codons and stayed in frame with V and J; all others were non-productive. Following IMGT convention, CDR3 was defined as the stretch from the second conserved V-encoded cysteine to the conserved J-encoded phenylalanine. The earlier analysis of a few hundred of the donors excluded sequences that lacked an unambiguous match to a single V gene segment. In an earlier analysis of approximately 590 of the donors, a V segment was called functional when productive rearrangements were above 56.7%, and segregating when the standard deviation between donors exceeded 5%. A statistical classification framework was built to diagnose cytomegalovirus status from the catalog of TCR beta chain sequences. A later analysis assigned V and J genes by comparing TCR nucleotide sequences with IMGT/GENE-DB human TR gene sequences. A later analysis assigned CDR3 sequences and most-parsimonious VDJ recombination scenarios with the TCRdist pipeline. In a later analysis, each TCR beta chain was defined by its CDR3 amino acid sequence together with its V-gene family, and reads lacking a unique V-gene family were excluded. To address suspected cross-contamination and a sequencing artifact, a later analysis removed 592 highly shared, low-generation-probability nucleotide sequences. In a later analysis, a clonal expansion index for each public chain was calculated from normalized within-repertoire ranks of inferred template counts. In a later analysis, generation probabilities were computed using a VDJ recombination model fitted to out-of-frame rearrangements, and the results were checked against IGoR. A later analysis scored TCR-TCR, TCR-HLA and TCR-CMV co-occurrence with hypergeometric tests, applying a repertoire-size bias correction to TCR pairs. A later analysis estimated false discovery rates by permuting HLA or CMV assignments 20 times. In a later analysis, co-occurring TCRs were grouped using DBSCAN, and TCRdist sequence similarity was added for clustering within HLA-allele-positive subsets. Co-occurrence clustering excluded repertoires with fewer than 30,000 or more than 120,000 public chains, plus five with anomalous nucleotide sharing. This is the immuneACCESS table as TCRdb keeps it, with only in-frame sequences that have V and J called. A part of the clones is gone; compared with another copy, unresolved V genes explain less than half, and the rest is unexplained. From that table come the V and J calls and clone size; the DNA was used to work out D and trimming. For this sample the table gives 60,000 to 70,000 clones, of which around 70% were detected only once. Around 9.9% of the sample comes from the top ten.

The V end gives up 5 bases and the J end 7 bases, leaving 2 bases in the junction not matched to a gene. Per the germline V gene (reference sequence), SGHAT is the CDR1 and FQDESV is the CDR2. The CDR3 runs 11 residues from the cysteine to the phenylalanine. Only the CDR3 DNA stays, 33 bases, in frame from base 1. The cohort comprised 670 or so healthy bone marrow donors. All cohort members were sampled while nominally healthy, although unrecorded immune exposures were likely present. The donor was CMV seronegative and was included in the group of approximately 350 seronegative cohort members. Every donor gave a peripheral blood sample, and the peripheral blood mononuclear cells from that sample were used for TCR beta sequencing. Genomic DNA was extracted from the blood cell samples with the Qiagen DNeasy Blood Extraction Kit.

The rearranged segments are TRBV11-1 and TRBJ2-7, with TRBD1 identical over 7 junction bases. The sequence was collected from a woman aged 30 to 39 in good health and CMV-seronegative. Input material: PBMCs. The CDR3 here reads CASSLTGEQYF. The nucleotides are TGTGCCAGCAGCCTGACAGGGGAGCAGTACTTC.